Below, 7 T cell receptor beta chains from the same sample are listed, as sequenced in a study of metastatic and nonmetastatic thyroid tumors. Not a single patient had been given any form of treatment at any point before undergoing thyroid surgery. With MiXCR, TCRdb called clones anew from the PCR reads. This table has 35,000 to 50,000 clones, less than 5% appearing once. The sample consisted of blood. These TCRs come from a female donor with papillary thyroid cancer or a benign thyroid nodule (not recorded which). Some clones in this sample may be carry-over from other donors' samples.

This clone appeared many times. The V and J genes are TRBV20-1 and TRBJ2-4; D might be TRBD2 (7 bases). CDR3 length equals 15 residues. V dropped 2 bases and J dropped 0 bases, with 11 bases sitting between them. Per germline, CDR1 DFQATT and CDR2 SNEGSKA (reference sequence). The DNA of the CDR3 is TGCAGTGCTAGACCAGGGGAGGGAGCCAAAAACATTCAGTACTTC. Translation: CSARPGEGAKNIQYF.

This clone has more than one count but fewer than ten. The V gene is TRBV3-1, the J gene TRBJ2-7; D might be TRBD2 (7 bases). Germline loops: CDR1 LGHDT, CDR2 YNNKEL (reference sequence). V lost 4 bases and J 0 bases, leaving 16 bases between the germline ends. There are 16 residues in the CDR3. The CDR3 nucleotides are TGTGCCAGCAGCCTGGGGGGCCAGCGGGGCTCCTACGAGCAGTACTTC. It encodes CASSLGGQRGSYEQYF.

This clone was seen ten or more times. This chain uses TRBV19 with TRBJ2-7; 7 nucleotides line up with TRBD1. The CDR3 covers 15 residues. V gave up 6 bases and J gave up 3 bases; unmatched junction bases: 11. CDR1 is LNHDA and CDR2 is SQIVND in the germline V gene (reference sequence). In nucleotides, the CDR3 is TGTGCCAGTAGACTGGGACCGGGACAGAGCTACGAGCAGTACTTC. Its translation: CASRLGPGQSYEQYF.

This clone was observed a few times. One junction end disagrees with the germline gene, perhaps due to a read error. The chain couples TRBV7-8 to TRBJ1-1; D is perhaps TRBD1 (5 bases). Germline V CDR1 and CDR2: SGHVS, FQNEAQ. The CDR3 consists of 15 residues. The CDR3 region is CASTLGAGQNTEAFF. The CDR3 DNA sequence: TGTGCCAGCACCTTAGGGGCAGGTCAGAACACTGAAGCTTTCTTT.

V usage is TRBV6-1 and J usage is TRBJ2-7; D might be TRBD1 (5 bases). Germline loops: CDR1 MNHNS, CDR2 SASEGT. With 6 bases removed from V and 6 bases from J, the gap between germline ends came to 18 bases. The CDR3 length is 14 residues. The CDR3, as DNA: TGTGCCAGCAGAATGACAGCCATGGTTCCCGAGCAGTACGTC. Amino acids: CASRMTAMVPEQYV.

At least ten counts were recorded for this clone. The gene calls are TRBV29-1 and TRBJ2-1; D gene unclear. The V gene's germline CDR1 is SQVTM and CDR2 ANQGSEA. V dropped 7 bases and J dropped 7 bases, with 17 bases sitting between them. The CDR3 loop spans 13 amino acids. The CDR3 DNA follows: TGCAGCGCGGCCGGCGGAGCAAGGAATGAGCAGTTCTTC. This translates into CSAAGGARNEQFF.

This clone was seen at least ten times. V and J are TRBV12-3 or TRBV12-4 and TRBJ1-1; possible D gene TRBD1, 6 bases. This CDR3 contains 14 residues. V was cut by 6 bases and J by 1 base, with 12 bases left in between. CDR3 sequence (DNA): TGTGCCAGCAGCGCAGAGGGGGAGAACACTGAAGCTTTCTTT. Protein: CASSAEGENTEAFF.